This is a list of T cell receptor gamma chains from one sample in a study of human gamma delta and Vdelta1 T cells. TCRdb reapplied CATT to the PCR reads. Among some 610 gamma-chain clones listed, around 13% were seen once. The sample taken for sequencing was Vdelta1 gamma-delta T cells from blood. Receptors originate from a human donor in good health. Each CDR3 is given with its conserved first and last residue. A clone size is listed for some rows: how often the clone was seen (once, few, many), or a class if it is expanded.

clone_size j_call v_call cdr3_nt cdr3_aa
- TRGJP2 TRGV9 TGTGCCTTGTGGGAGGCCCATAGTAGTGATTGGATCAAGACGTTT CALWEAHSSDWIKTF
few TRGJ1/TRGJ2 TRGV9 TGTGCCTTGTGGGAGGTGCATTATAAGAAACTCTTT CALWEVHYKKLF
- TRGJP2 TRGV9 TGTGCCTTGTGGGAGGCTTATAGTAGTGATTGGATCAAGACGTTT CALWEAYSSDWIKTF
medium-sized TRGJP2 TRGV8 TGTGCCACCTGGGATTCCCACCCCAGTAGTGATTGGATCAAGACGTTT CATWDSHPSSDWIKTF
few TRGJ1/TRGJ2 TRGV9 TGTGCCTTGTGGGAGGTGCTGGGAAAGAAACTCTTT CALWEVLGKKLF
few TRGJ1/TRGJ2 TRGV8 TGTGCCACCTGGGTCCTGCAGTATAAGAAACTCTTT CATWVLQYKKLF
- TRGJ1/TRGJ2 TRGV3 TGTGCCACCTGGGACAGGCCAATTAATAAGAAACTCTTT CATWDRPINKKLF
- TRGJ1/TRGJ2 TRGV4 TGTGCCACCTGGGACGGTCCGGTTAAGAAACTCTTT CATWDGPVKKLF
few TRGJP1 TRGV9 TGTGCCTTGTGGGAGGTGCAGAGCACTGGTTGGTTCAAGATATTT CALWEVQSTGWFKIF
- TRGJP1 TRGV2 TGTGCCACCTGGGACGGGCTGGGATGGTTCAAGATATTT CATWDGLGWFKIF
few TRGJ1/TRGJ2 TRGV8 TGTGCCACCTGGGATCACAGGCCGCGAAAGAAACTCTTT CATWDHRPRKKLF
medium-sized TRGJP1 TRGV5 TGTGCCACCTGGGGAATGCTGGGTTGGTTCAAGATATTT CATWGMLGWFKIF
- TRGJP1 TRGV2 TGTGCCACCTGGGACGGTGGAACCACTGGTTGGTTCAAGATATTT CATWDGGTTGWFKIF
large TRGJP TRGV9 TGTGCCTTGTGGGAGGTGCTGCAACTGCCAGAGTTGGGCAAAAAAATCAAGGTATTT CALWEVLQLPELGKKIKVF
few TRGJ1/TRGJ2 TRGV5 TGTGCCACCTGGGACAGGTCGGAGTACCTCCTTTATTATAAGAAACTCTTT CATWDRSEYLLYYKKLF
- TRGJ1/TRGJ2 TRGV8 TGTGCCACCTGGGATAGTTCCTATTATAAGAAACTCTTT CATWDSSYYKKLF
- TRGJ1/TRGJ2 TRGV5 TGTGCCACCTGGGACAGGATTTATAAGAAACTCTTT CATWDRIYKKLF
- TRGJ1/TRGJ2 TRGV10 TGTGCTGCGTGGGACCGCTCTTATTATAAGAAACTCTTT CAAWDRSYYKKLF